The 12 T cell receptor beta chains below all came from one sample that was sequenced in a study of T cell repertoires in cytomegalovirus infection. TCRdb independently ran MiXCR on the reads; one entry per CDR3 protein. The profile shows more than 500,000 distinct CDR3 sequences, 16% of them singletons. Input material: CD8+ T cells from PBMCs. The receptors come from a human donor in good health (CMV status not recorded). Some clones in this sample may be carry-over from other donors' samples.

This clonotype showed up many times. The rearrangement joins TRBV7-9 to TRBJ2-5; the match to TRBD2 covers 10 bases. Germline lookup yields CDR1 SEHNR and CDR2 FQNEAQ (reference sequence). This CDR3 comprises 16 residues. Trimming at V came to 2 bases and at J to 1 base, leaving 4 bases not matched to a gene. The CDR3 is CASSLPASGSQETQYF. The CDR3 region has the DNA TGTGCCAGCAGCTTACCGGCTAGCGGGAGCCAAGAGACCCAGTACTTC.

This clonotype was counted ten times or more. In nucleotides, the CDR3 is TGTGCCAGCAGCTCGGGACAGGGGGTGAGAAACATTCAGTACTTC. This sequence encodes CASSSGQGVRNIQYF. The genes are TRBV7-8 and TRBJ2-4; 11 bases align to TRBD1. The germline CDR1 and CDR2 sequences are SGHVS and FQNEAQ. CDR3 length: 15 amino acids. V was pared by 4 bases and J by 6 bases, with 5 bases of the junction left unmatched.

V is TRBV5-1 and J is TRBJ1-1; no firm D call. The CDR3 sequence is 9 residues long. Per the germline V gene, CDR1 is SGHRS and CDR2 is YFSETQ. With 7 bases removed from V and 6 bases from J, the gap between germline ends came to 4 bases. For the CDR3, the DNA is TGCGCCAGCGTCGCTGAAGCTTTCTTT. The encoded protein is CASVAEAFF.

The gene calls are TRBV7-3 and TRBJ2-1; TRBD2 is a possible D gene (8 bases). Deletions cut 6 bases from V and 6 bases from J, with 18 bases between. Germline CDR1 is SGHTA and CDR2 is FQGTGA. The CDR3 covers 15 residues. The CDR3 spells CASSLAGRGSNEQFF. The CDR3, as DNA: TGTGCCAGCAGTCTAGCGGGCAGGGGGTCCAATGAGCAGTTCTTC. The whole variable domain, remainder taken from reference TRBV7-3 and TRBJ2-1, is GAGVSQTPSNKVTEKGKYVELRCDPISGHTALYWYRQSLGQGPEFLIYFQGTGAADDSGLPNDRFFAVRPEGSVSTLKIQRTERGDSAVYLCASSLAGRGSNEQFFGPGTRLTVL.

On this clonotype itself: Because it lacks the conserved phenylalanine or tryptophan at the end, this CDR3 is likely a read error. The chain joins TRBV11-2 to TRBJ2-3; D assignment may be TRBD1 or TRBD2 (5 bases each). This CDR3 is 17 amino acids long. The V end lost 2 bases, the J end lost 0 bases, and 15 bases lay between the germline ends. The germline CDR1 and CDR2 sequences are SGHAT and FQNNGV. The CDR3 is CASSLISWDPSTDTQYL. CDR3 sequence (DNA): TGTGCCAGCAGCTTAATTAGTTGGGACCCTAGCACAGATACGCAGTATTTA.

This clonotype was seen more than once but under ten times. The chain employs TRBV4-1 and TRBJ2-7; 8 bases fit TRBD1. V lost 5 bases and J lost 3; bases outside the gene matches: 9. Germline assignment: CDR1 MGHRA and CDR2 YSYEKL. The CDR3 runs 15 residues. Here the CDR3 reads CASSTRTGSFYEQYF. CDR3 nucleotide sequence: TGCGCCAGCAGCACGCGGACAGGGAGTTTCTACGAGCAGTACTTC.

The chain couples TRBV7-9 to TRBJ1-1; D is undetermined. There are 12 residues in the CDR3. V was cut by 4 bases and J by 8 bases, with 11 bases left in between. In germline, CDR1 is SEHNR, CDR2 FQNEAQ (reference sequence). The CDR3 DNA sequence: TGTGCCAGCAGCTCATTAAGGGAAGAAGCTTTCTTT. It is translated as CASSSLREEAFF.

This clonotype was seen a few times. This chain connects TRBV2 to TRBJ2-7, with 8 positions matching TRBD1. The germline V gene has CDR1 SNHLY and CDR2 FYNNEI. After removal of 7 bases from V and 5 bases from J, the junction contained 7 bases not matched to a gene. This CDR3 comprises 13 residues. The CDR3 region has the DNA TGTGCCAGCATGTCAGGGGGCTTCGACGAGCAGTACTTC. This gives the protein CASMSGGFDEQYF.

This clonotype was counted ten times or more. The chain recombines TRBV6-5 with TRBJ2-7; the match to TRBD1 covers 9 bases. Trimming removed 0 bases from V and 2 bases from J; junction bases left unmatched: 8. Germline V gives CDR1 MNHEY, CDR2 SVGAGI. This CDR3 contains 17 residues. This CDR3 reads CASSYSSQGALAYEQYF. The CDR3, as DNA: TGTGCCAGCAGTTACTCCTCACAGGGGGCCCTAGCCTACGAGCAGTACTTC.

This clonotype was seen repeatedly, ten times or more. V usage is TRBV2 and J usage is TRBJ1-1; tentatively, D is TRBD1 (6 bases). The germline V gene encodes CDR1 SNHLY and CDR2 FYNNEI. Trimming removed 6 bases at V and 5 bases at J, with 16 bases between. The CDR3 spans 14 residues. The CDR3 DNA is TGTGCCAGCAGCGAGGGGGGGGGAGGAACTGAAGCTTTCTTT. It translates to CASSEGGGGTEAFF.

Many counts were recorded for this clonotype. V and J are TRBV4-1 and TRBJ2-1; D possibly matches TRBD1 or TRBD2 (7 bases each). The CDR3 length is 16 residues. Germline V gene data show CDR1 as MGHRA and CDR2 as YSYEKL. V shed 2 bases and J shed 4 bases, with 15 bases lying between them. The CDR3 sequence is CASSQREGAAYNEQFF. The CDR3 DNA sequence: TGCGCCAGCAGCCAAAGGGAGGGGGCGGCGTACAATGAGCAGTTCTTC.

This clonotype has ten or more counts. V and J are TRBV12-3 or TRBV12-4 and TRBJ2-3, with 11 bases identical to TRBD2. Trimming at V came to 7 bases and at J to 1 base, leaving 4 bases not matched to a gene. CDR3 size: 15 residues. The CDR3 sequence is CASNPGLAGTDTQYF. Written as DNA, the CDR3 is TGTGCCAGCAACCCGGGACTAGCGGGCACAGATACGCAGTATTTT.